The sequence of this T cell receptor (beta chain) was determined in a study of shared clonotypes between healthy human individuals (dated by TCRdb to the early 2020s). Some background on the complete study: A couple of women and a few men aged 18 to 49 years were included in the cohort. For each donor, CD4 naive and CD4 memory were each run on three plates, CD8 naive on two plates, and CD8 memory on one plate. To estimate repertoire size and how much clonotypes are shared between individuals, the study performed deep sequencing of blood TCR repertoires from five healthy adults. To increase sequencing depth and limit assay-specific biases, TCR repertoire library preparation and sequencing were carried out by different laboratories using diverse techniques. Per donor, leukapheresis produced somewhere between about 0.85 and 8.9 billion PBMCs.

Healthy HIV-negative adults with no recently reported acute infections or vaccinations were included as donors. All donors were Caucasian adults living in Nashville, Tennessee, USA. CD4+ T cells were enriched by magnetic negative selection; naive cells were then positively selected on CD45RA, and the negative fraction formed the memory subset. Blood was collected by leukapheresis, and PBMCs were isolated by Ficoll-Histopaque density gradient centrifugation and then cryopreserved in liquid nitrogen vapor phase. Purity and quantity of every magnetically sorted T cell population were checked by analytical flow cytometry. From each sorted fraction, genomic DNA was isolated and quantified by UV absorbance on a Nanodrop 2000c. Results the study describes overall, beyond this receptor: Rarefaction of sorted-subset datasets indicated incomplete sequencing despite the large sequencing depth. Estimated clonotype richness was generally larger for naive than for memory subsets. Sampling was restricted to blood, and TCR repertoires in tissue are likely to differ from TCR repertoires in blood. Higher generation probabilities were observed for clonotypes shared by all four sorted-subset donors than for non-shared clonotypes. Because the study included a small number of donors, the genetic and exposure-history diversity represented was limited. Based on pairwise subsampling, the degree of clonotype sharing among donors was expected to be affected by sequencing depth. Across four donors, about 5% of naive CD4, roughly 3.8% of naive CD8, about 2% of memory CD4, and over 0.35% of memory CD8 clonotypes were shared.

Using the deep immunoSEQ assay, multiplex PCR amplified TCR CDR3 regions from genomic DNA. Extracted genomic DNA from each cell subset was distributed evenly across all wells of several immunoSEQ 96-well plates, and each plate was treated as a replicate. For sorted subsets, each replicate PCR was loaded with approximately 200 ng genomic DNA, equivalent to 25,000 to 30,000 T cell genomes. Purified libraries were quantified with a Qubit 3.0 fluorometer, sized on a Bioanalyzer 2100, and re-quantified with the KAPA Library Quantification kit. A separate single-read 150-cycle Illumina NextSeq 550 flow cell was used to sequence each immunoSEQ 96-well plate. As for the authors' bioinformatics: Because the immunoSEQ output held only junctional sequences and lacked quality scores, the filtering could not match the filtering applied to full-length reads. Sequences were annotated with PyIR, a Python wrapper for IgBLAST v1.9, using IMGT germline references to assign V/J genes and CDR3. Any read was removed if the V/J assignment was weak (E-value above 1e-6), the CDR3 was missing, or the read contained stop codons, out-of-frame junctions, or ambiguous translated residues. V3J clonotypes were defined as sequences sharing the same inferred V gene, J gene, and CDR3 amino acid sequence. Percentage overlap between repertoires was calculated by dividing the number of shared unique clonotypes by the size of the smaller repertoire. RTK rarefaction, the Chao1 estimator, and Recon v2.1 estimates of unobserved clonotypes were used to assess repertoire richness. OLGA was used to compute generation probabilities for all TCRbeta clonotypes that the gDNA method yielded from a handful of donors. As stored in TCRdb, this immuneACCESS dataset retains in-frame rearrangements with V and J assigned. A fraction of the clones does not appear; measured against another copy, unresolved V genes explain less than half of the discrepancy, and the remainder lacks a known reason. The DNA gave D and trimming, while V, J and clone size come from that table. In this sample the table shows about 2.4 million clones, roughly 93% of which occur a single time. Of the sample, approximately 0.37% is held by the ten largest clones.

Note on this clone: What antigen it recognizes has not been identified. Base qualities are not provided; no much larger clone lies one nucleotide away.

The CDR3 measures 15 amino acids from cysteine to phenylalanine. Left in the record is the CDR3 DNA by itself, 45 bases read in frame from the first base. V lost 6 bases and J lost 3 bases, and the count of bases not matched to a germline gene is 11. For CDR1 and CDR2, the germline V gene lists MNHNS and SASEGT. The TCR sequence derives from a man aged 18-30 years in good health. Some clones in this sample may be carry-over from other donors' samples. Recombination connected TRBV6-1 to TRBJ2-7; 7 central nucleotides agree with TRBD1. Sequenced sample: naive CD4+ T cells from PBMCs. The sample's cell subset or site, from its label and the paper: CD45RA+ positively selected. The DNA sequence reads TGTGCCAGCAGGAAAACAGGGGACCCGATCTACGAGCAGTACTTC. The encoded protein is CASRKTGDPIYEQYF.